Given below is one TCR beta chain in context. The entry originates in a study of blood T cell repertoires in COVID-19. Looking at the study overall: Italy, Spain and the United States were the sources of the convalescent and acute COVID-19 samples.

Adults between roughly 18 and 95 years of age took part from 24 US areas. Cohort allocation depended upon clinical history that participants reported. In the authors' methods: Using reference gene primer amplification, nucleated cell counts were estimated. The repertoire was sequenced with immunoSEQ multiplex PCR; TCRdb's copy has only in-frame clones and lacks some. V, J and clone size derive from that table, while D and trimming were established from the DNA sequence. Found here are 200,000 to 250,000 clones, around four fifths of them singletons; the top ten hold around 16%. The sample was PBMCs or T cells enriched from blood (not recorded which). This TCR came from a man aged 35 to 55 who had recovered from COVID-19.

The CDR3 here is CASSLGGQGSEKLFF. DNA for the CDR3: TGTGCCAGCAGCTTGGGCGGCCAAGGGAGTGAAAAACTGTTTTTT. The rearrangement joins TRBV5-4 to TRBJ1-4, with D uncertain. Per germline, CDR1 SGHNT and CDR2 YYREEE (reference sequence). The CDR3 consists of 15 residues. Trimming removed 0 bases from V and 7 bases from J, with 13 bases in between.